This T cell receptor (beta chain) was profiled in a study of T cell changes during pregnancy in multiple sclerosis. Germline CDR1 and CDR2: KGHSH and LQKENI. The CDR3 covers 15 residues. Trimming removed 6 bases at V and 2 bases at J, with 17 bases between. Sequencing used immunoSEQ multiplex PCR; TCRdb keeps in-frame clones, though not all of them. The sample lists tens of thousands of clones, 80% to 90% seen once, with roughly 0.5% in the top ten. Here the sequenced sample was CD4+ T cells from peripheral blood mononuclear cells, taken in the first trimester of pregnancy. The TCR sequence derives from a female donor with multiple sclerosis, enrolled in a pregnancy study. The chain uses TRBV18 and TRBJ2-7; tentatively, D is TRBD1 (5 bases). Here the CDR3 reads CASSSQSQGPYEQYF. For the CDR3, the DNA is TGTGCCAGCTCGTCCCAAAGCCAGGGCCCCTACGAGCAGTACTTC.